This T cell receptor (beta chain) came from a study of graft-versus-host responses after intestinal transplantation. V lost 0 bases, J lost 2 bases, and 9 bases stayed unmatched. Germline CDR1 is MGHRA and CDR2 is YSYEKL. The CDR3 extends over 17 amino acids. Study conclusions and caveats: Among circulating GvH clones, peak levels were associated with early post-transplant declines in HvG clones. Individuals who had graft-donor T cell macrochimerism had allografts that showed high graft-versus-host to host-versus-graft clonal ratios. Detected in recipient marrow were GvH clones, some of which were first observed in ileum or blood.

This clone occurred once. Its target is not known. Generated by immunoSEQ multiplex PCR, the TCRdb table keeps only in-frame clones and is missing some. The sample holds tens of thousands of clones, about 94% seen once. This chain connects TRBV4-1 to TRBJ2-7; 8 bases align to TRBD2. Material: PBMCs, obtained 16 days after intestinal transplant. This sequence was found in a human patient who received an intestinal transplant, so some T cells may come from the graft donor. The CDR3 coding sequence is TGCGCCAGCAGCCAAGAATCGCTAGCGGGCGCCACCTACGAGCAGTACTTC. Translation: CASSQESLAGATYEQYF.